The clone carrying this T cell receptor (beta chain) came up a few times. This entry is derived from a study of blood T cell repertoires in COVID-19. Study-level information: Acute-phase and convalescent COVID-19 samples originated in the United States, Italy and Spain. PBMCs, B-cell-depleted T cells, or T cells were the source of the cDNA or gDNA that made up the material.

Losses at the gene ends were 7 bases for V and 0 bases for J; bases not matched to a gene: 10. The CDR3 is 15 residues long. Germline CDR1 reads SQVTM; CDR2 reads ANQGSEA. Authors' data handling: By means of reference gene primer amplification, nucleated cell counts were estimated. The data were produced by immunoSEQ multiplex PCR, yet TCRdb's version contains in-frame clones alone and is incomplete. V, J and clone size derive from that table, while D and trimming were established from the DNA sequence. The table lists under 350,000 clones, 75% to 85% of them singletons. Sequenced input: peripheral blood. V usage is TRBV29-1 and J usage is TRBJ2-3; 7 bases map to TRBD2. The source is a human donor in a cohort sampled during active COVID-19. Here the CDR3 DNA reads TGCAGCGCCCAGCTCGGGGGGTTTAGCACAGATACGCAGTATTTT. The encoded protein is CSAQLGGFSTDTQYF.